The entry that follows covers one TCR beta chain sequence. Its antigen remains unknown. The CDR3 has 15 amino acids. Germline V gives CDR1 MGHRA, CDR2 YSYEKL. V gave up 1 base and J gave up 2 bases, with 12 bases separating them. The sample belongs to a study of human T cells and chemical hapten exposure. Overall study results and limits: Among expanded TCRs, significantly more large CDR3 similarity clusters formed than among controls.

Noted time point: patch test 1, 2 weeks after DPC sensitization. Treatment reported: therapeutic diphenylcyclopropenone sensitization with weekly scalp DPC. MiXCR, applied by TCRdb to the RACE reads, yields one record per CDR3 protein. The sample includes 120,000 or so distinct CDR3 sequences, roughly 13% of them seen just once. The source was whole blood, collected in connection with sensitization to the hapten diphenylcyclopropenone (DPC). This chain joins TRBV4-1 and TRBJ2-7; D is possibly TRBD2 (7 bases). The TCR sequence derives from a young man with alopecia areata. Some clones in this sample may be carry-over from other donors' samples. The CDR3 DNA reads as TGCGCCAGCAGCCAAGTCCCGGGGGGCCCCTACGAGCAGTACTTC. The encoded protein is CASSQVPGGPYEQYF.